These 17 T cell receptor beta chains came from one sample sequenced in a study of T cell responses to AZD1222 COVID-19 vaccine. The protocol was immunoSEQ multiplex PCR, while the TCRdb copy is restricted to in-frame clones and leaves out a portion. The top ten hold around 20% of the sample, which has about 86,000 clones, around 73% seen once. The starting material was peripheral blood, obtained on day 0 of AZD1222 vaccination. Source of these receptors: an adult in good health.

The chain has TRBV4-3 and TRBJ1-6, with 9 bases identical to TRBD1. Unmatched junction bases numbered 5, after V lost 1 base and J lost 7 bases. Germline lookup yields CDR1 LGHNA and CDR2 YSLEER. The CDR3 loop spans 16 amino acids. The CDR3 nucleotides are TGCGCCAGCAGCCAAGGTCCGGGACAGGGAAATTCACCCCTCCACTTT. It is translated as CASSQGPGQGNSPLHF.

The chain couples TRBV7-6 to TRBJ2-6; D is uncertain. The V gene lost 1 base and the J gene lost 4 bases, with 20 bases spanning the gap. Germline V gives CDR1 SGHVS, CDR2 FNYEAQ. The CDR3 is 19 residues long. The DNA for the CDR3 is TGTGCCAGCAGCTTAGGTCCCCGCCCCGAAGAATCGGGGGCCAACGTCCTGACTTTC. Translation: CASSLGPRPEESGANVLTF.

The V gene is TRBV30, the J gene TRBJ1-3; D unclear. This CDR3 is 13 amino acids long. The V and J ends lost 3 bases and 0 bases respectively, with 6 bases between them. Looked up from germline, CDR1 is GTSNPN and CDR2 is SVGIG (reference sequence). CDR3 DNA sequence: TGTGCCTGGAGACACCTCTCTGGAAACACCATATATTTT. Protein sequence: CAWRHLSGNTIYF.

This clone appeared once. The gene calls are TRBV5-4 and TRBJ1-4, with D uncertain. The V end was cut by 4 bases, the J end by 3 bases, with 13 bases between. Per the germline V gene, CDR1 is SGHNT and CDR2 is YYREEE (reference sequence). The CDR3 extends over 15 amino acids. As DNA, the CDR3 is TGTGCCAGCAGCCAACCGGGAGGGCCTAATGAAAAACTGTTTTTT. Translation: CASSQPGGPNEKLFF.

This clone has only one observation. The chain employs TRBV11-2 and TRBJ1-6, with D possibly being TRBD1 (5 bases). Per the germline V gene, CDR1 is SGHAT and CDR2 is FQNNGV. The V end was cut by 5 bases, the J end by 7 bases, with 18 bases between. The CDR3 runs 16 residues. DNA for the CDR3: TGTGCCAGCAGCCGTGGTGTGGGGTGGGGCAATTCACCCCTCCACTTT. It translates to CASSRGVGWGNSPLHF.

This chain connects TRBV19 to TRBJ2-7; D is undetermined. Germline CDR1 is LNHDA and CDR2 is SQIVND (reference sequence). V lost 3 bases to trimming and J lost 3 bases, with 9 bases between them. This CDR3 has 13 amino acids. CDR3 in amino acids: CASSMTGNYEQYF. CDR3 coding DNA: TGTGCCAGTAGTATGACTGGGAACTACGAGCAGTACTTC.

The CDR3 DNA reads as TGTGCCATCAAAAAAAGCGGGAGTTCAGGGGAGACCCAGTACTTC. Translating gives CAIKKSGSSGETQYF. The chain uses TRBV10-3 and TRBJ2-5, with 8 positions matching TRBD2. Unmatched junction bases numbered 12, after V lost 7 bases and J lost 5 bases. Germline V gene data show CDR1 as ENHRY and CDR2 as SYGVKD. This CDR3 region has 15 residues.

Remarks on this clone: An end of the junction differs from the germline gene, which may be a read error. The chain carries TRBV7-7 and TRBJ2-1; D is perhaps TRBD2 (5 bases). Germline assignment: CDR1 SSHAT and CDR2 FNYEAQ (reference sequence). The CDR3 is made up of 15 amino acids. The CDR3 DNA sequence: TGTGCTAGCAGCTTGGGAGAAGGGTCCTACAATGAGCAGTTCTTC. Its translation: CASSLGEGSYNEQFF.

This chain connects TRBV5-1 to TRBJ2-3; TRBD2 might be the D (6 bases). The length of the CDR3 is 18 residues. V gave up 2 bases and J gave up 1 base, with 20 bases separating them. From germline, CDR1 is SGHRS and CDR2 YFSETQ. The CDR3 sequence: CASSFNPSGLAGTDTQYF. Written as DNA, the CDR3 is TGCGCCAGCAGCTTCAACCCAAGCGGGCTAGCTGGCACAGATACGCAGTATTTT. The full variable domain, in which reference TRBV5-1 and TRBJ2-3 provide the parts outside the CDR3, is KAGVTQTPRYLIKTRGQQVTLSCSPISGHRSVSWYQQTPGQGLQFLFEYFSETQRNKGNFPGRFSGRQFSNSRSEMNVSTLELGDSALYLCASSFNPSGLAGTDTQYFGPGTRLTVL.

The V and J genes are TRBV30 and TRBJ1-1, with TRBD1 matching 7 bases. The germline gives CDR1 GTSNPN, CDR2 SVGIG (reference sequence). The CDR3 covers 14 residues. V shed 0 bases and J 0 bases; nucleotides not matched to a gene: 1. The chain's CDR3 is CAWSVRGLNTEAFF. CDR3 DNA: TGTGCCTGGAGTGTGAGGGGGCTGAACACTGAAGCTTTCTTT.

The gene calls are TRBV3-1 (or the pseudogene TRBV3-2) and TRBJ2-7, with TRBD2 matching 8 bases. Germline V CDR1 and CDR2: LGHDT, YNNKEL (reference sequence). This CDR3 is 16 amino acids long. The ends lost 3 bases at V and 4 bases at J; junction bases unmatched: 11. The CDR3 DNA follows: TGTGCCAGCAGCCACCCTTCCCGGGAGGGCCTTTACGAGCAGTACTTC. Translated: CASSHPSREGLYEQYF.

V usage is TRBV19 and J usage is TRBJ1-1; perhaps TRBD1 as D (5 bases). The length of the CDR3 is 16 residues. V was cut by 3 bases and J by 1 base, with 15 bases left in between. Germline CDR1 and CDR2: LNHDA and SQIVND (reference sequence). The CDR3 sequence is CASSMREGRGNTEAFF. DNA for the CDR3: TGTGCCAGTAGTATGCGGGAGGGGCGAGGGAACACTGAAGCTTTCTTT. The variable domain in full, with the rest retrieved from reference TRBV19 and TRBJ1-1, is DGGITQSPKYLFRKEGQNVTLSCEQNLNHDAMYWYRQDPGQGLRLIYYSQIVNDFQKGDIAEGYSVSREKKESFPLTVTSAQKNPTAFYLCASSMREGRGNTEAFFGQGTRLTVV.

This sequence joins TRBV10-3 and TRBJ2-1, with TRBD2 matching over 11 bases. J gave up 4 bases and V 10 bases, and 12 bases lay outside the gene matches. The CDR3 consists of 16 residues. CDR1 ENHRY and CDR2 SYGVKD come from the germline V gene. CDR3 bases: TGTGCCACGCATTCTTCCGGGACTAGCGGATACAATGAGCAGTTCTTC. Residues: CATHSSGTSGYNEQFF.

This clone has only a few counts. In DNA, the CDR3 is TGCAGCGGGGGTCTACAGGGCCCAAAGACCCAGTACTTC. Its protein product is CSGGLQGPKTQYF. V usage is TRBV29-1 and J usage is TRBJ2-5; D may be TRBD1 (6 bases). The V end lost 7 bases, the J end lost 6 bases, and 18 bases lay between the germline ends. The V gene's germline CDR1 is SQVTM and CDR2 ANQGSEA. The CDR3 spans 13 residues. The full variable domain, rest sourced from reference TRBV29-1 and TRBJ2-5, is SAVISQKPSRDICQRGTSLTIQCQVDSQVTMMFWYRQQPGQSLTLIATANQGSEATYESGFVIDKFPISRPNLTFSTLTVSNMSPEDSSIYLCSGGLQGPKTQYFGPGTRLLVL.

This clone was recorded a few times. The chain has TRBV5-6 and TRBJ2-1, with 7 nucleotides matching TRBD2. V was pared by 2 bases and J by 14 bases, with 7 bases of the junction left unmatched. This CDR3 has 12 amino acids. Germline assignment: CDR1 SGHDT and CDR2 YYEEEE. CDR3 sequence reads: CASSLRTSREFF. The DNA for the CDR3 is TGTGCCAGCAGCTTAAGGACTAGTAGGGAGTTCTTC.

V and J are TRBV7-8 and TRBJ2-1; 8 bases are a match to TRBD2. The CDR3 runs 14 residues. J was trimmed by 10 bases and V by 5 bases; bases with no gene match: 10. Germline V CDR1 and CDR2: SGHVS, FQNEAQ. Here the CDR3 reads CASSGPGLGEEQFF. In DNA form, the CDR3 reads TGTGCCAGCAGCGGCCCGGGACTAGGGGAAGAGCAGTTCTTC.

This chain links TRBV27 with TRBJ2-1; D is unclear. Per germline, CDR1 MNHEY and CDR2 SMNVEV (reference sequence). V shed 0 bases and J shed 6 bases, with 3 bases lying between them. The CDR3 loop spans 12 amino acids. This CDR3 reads CASSLSPNEQFF. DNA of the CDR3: TGTGCCAGCAGTTTATCTCCCAATGAGCAGTTCTTC.